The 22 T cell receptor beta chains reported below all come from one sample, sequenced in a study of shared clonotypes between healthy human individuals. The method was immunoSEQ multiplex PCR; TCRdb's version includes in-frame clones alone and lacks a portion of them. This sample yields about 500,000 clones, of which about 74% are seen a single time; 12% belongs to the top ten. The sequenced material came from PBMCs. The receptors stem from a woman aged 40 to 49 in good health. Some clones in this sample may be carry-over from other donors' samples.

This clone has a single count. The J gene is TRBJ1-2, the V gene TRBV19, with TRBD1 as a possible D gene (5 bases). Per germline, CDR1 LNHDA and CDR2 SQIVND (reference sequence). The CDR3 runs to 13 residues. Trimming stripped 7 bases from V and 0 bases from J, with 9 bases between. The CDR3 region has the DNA TGTGCCAGTAAGGGGATGGCTAACTATGGCTACACCTTC. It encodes CASKGMANYGYTF.

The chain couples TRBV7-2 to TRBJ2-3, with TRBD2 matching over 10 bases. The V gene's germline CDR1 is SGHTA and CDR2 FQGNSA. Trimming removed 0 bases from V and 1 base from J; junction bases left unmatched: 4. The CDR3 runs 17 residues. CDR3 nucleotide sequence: TGTGCCAGCAGCTTAGCGGCTGGGACTAGCGGCACAGATACGCAGTATTTT. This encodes CASSLAAGTSGTDTQYF.

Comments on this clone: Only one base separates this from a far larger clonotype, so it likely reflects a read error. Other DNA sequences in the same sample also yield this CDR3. CDR3 amino acids: CASSEMVSNYGYTF. CDR3 nucleotides: TGCGCCAGCAGCGAAATGGTCTCTAACTATGGCTACACCTTC. This rearrangement joins TRBV10-2 to TRBJ1-2; D gene ambiguous. The CDR3 consists of 14 residues. Trimming removed 6 bases from V and 0 bases from J, with 11 bases in between. The V gene's germline CDR1 is WSHSY and CDR2 SAAADI.

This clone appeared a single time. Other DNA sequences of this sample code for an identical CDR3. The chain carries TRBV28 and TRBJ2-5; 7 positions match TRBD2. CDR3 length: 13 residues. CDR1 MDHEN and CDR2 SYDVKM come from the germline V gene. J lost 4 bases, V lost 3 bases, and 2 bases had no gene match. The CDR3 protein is CASSFGGRETQYF. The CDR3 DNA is TGTGCCAGCAGTTTTGGCGGGAGAGAGACCCAGTACTTC. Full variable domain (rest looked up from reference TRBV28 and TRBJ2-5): DVKVTQSSRYLVKRTGEKVFLECVQDMDHENMFWYRQDPGLGLRLIYFSYDVKMKEKGDIPEGYSVSREKKERFSLILESASTNQTSMYLCASSFGGRETQYFGPGTRLLVL.

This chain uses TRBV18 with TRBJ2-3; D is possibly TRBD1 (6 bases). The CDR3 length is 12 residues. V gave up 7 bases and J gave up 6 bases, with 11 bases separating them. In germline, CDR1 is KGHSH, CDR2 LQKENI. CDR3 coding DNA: TGTGCCAGCTGCAGCCAGGGGGATACGCAGTATTTT. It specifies CASCSQGDTQYF.

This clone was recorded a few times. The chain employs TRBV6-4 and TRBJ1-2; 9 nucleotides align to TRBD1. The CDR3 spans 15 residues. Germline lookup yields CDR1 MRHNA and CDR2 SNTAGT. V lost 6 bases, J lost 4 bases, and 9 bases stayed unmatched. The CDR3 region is CASSPTGGEGYGYTF. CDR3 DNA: TGTGCCAGCAGCCCCACAGGGGGCGAGGGCTATGGCTACACCTTC.

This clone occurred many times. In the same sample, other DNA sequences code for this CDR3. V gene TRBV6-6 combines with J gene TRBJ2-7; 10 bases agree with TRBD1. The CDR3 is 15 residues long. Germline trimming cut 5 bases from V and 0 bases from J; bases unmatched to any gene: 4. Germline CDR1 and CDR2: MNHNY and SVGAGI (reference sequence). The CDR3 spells CASSDWDRGSYEQYF. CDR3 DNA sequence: TGTGCCAGCAGTGACTGGGACAGGGGCTCCTACGAGCAGTACTTC.

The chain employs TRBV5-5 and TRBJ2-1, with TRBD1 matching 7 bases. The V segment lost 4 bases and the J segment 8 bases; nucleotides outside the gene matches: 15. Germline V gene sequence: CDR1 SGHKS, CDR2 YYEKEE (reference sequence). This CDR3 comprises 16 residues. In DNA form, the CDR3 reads TGTGCCAGCAGCGTGAACCCGGGACAGTCTCGCTATGAGCAGTTCTTC. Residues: CASSVNPGQSRYEQFF.

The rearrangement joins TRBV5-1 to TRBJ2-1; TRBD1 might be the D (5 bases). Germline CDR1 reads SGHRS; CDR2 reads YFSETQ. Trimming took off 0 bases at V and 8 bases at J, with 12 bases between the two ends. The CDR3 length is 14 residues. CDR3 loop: CASSLGRQSHEQFF. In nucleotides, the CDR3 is TGCGCCAGCAGCTTGGGTCGACAGTCCCATGAGCAGTTCTTC. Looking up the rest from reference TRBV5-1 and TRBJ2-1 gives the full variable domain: KAGVTQTPRYLIKTRGQQVTLSCSPISGHRSVSWYQQTPGQGLQFLFEYFSETQRNKGNFPGRFSGRQFSNSRSEMNVSTLELGDSALYLCASSLGRQSHEQFFGPGTRLTVL.

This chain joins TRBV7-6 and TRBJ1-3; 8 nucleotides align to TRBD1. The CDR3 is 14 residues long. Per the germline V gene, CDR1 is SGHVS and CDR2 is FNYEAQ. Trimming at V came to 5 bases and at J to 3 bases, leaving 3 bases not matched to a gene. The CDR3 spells CASSATGVGNTIYF. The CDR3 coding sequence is TGTGCCAGCAGCGCGACAGGGGTTGGAAACACCATATATTTT. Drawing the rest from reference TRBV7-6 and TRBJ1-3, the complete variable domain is GAGVSQSPRYKVTKRGQDVALRCDPISGHVSLYWYRQALGQGPEFLTYFNYEAQQDKSGLPNDRFSAERPEGSISTLTIQRTEQRDSAMYRCASSATGVGNTIYFGEGSWLTVV.

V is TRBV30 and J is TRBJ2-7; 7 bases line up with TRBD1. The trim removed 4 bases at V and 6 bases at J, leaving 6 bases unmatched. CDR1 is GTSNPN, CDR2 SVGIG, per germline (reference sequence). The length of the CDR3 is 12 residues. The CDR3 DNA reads TGTGCCTGGACCATGGGACAGTCCGAGCAGTACTTC. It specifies CAWTMGQSEQYF.

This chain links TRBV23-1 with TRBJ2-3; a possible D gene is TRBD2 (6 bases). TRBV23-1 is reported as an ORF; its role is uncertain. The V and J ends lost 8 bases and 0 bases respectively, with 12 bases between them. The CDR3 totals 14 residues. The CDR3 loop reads CASRLAPSTDTQYF. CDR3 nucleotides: TGCGCCAGCCGGCTAGCGCCAAGCACAGATACGCAGTATTTT.

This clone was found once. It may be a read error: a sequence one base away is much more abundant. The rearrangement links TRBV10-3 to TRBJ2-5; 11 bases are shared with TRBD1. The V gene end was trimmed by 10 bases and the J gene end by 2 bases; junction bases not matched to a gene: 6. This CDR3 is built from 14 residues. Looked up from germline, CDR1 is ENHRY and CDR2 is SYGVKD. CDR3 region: CATARDRGQETQYF. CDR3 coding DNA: TGTGCCACCGCCCGGGACAGGGGGCAAGAGACCCAGTACTTC.

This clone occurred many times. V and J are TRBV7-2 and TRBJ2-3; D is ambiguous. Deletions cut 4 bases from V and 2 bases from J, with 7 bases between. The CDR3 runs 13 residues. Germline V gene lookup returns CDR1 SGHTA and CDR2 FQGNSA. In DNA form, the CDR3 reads TGTGCCAGCAGCTCCCCTAACACAGATACGCAGTATTTT. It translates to CASSSPNTDTQYF.

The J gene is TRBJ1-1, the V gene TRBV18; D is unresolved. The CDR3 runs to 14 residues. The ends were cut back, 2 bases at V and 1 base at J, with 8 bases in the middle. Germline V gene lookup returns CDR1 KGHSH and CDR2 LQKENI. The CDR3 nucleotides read TGTGCCAGCTCACCAGCCCGGGGGAACACTGAAGCTTTCTTT. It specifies CASSPARGNTEAFF.

Written as DNA, the CDR3 is TGTGCCTGGAGTATGGGGGGAGGGCCAGATACGCAGTATTTT. Residues: CAWSMGGGPDTQYF. The chain has TRBV30 and TRBJ2-3, with 7 bases that match TRBD2. Looked up from germline, CDR1 is GTSNPN and CDR2 is SVGIG (reference sequence). J gave up 4 bases and V 2 bases, and 6 bases lay outside the gene matches. The CDR3 totals 14 residues.

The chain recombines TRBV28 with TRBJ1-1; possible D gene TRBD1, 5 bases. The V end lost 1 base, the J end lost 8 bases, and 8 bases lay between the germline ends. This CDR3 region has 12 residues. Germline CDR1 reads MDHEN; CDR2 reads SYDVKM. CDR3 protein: CASSLSRVEAFF. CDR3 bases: TGTGCCAGCAGTTTATCCAGGGTGGAAGCTTTCTTT.

CDR3 loop: CASSLDRTETQYF. The CDR3, as DNA: TGTGCCAGCAGCCTCGACAGAACAGAGACCCAGTACTTC. This chain uses TRBV7-2 with TRBJ2-5; possibly TRBD1 for D (5 bases). Trimming stripped 5 bases from V and 4 bases from J, with 11 bases between. Germline V lookup: CDR1 SGHTA, CDR2 FQGNSA. CDR3 length equals 13 residues. The whole variable domain, filled in from reference TRBV7-2 and TRBJ2-5, reads GAGVSQSPSNKVTEKGKDVELRCDPISGHTALYWYRQSLGQGLEFLIYFQGNSAPDKSGLPSDRFSAERTGGSVSTLTIQRTQQEDSAVYLCASSLDRTETQYFGPGTRLLVL.

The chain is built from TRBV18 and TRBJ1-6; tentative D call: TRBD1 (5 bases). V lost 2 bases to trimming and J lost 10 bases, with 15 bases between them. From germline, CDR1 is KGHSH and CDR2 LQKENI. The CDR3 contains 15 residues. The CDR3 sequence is CASSPADTVGSPLHF. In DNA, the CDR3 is TGTGCCAGCTCACCAGCGGACACGGTGGGGTCACCCCTCCACTTT. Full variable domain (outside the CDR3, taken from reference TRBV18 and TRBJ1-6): NAGVMQNPRHLVRRRGQEARLRCSPMKGHSHVYWYRQLPEEGLKFMVYLQKENIIDESGMPKERFSAEFPKEGPSILRIQQVVRGDSAAYFCASSPADTVGSPLHFGNGTRLTVT.

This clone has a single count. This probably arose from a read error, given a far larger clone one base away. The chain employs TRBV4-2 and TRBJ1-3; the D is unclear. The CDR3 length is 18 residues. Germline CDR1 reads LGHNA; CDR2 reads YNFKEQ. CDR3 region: CASGQDPASRGSGNTIYF. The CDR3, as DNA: TGTGCCAGCGGCCAAGACCCGGCCAGCCGGGGCTCTGGAAACACCATATATTTT.

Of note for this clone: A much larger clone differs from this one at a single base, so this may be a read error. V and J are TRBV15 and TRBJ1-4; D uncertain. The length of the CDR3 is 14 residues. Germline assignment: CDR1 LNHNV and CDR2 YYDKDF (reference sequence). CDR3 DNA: TGTGCCACCAGGAACGGGGTGGCTAATGAAAAACTGCTTTTT. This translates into CATRNGVANEKLLF.

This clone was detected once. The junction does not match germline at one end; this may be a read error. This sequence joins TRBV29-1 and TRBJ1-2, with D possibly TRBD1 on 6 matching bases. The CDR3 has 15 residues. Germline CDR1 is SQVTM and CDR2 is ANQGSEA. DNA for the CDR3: TGCAGCGTTGAAGATGACCTGGACAGCAACTGTGGCTACACCTTC. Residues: CSVEDDLDSNCGYTF.